These 10 T cell receptor beta chains were sequenced from one sample in a study of blood T cell repertoires in COVID-19. TCRdb keeps only in-frame clones here, not all; method: immunoSEQ multiplex PCR. The table includes 16,000 or so clones, around nine tenths detected once. Source material: peripheral blood. The receptors were gathered from a human donor in a cohort sampled during active COVID-19.

The rearrangement links TRBV6-4 to TRBJ2-1, with 7 bases that match TRBD1. This CDR3 spans 16 amino acids. In germline, CDR1 is MRHNA, CDR2 SNTAGT. Trimming cost V 5 bases and J 0 bases; bases outside gene matches: 7. The chain's CDR3 is CASSQTGRASYNEQFF. Written as DNA, the CDR3 is TGTGCCAGCAGTCAGACAGGGCGGGCCTCCTACAATGAGCAGTTCTTC.

The gene calls are TRBV9 and TRBJ1-2; D might be TRBD1 (5 bases). V lost 0 bases and J 2 bases, leaving 11 bases between the germline ends. The CDR3 length is 15 residues. The germline CDR1 and CDR2 sequences are SGDLS and YYNGEE. CDR3 in amino acids: CASSVAQGRNYGYTF. For the CDR3, the DNA is TGTGCCAGCAGCGTAGCTCAGGGTAGAAACTATGGCTACACCTTC.

The CDR3 DNA sequence: TGTGCCAGCAGCTTTATCGGGACAGGGGGCAATGAGCAGTTCTTC. This gives the protein CASSFIGTGGNEQFF. The rearrangement uses TRBV5-6 and TRBJ2-1; 11 bases align to TRBD1. The ends lost 2 bases at V and 6 bases at J; junction bases unmatched: 4. The CDR3 sequence is 15 residues long. Germline CDR1 SGHDT, CDR2 YYEEEE.

This clone is medium-sized in the sample. The chain is built from TRBV4-3 and TRBJ2-7; unclear D gene. Germline V lookup: CDR1 LGHNA, CDR2 YSLEER. The CDR3 contains 16 residues. V dropped 0 bases and J dropped 4 bases, with 16 bases sitting between them. The CDR3 coding sequence is TGCGCCAGCAGCCAAGAAAGTGGAGTCCGAGGATACGAGCAGTACTTC. As protein: CASSQESGVRGYEQYF.

This chain links TRBV7-9 with TRBJ2-7; 10 nucleotides agree with TRBD1. Unmatched junction bases numbered 15, after V lost 5 bases and J lost 2 bases. This CDR3 comprises 18 residues. Germline V gene data show CDR1 as SEHNR and CDR2 as FQNEAQ (reference sequence). The CDR3 DNA is TGTGCCAGCAGCCGACGGGTGGGACAGGGGTCGTCCCCCTACGAGCAGTACTTC. Its protein product is CASSRRVGQGSSPYEQYF.

This clone was seen only a few times. V usage is TRBV5-6 and J usage is TRBJ1-5; TRBD1 aligns across 8 bases. Germline CDR1 is SGHDT and CDR2 is YYEEEE. This CDR3 comprises 14 residues. V lost 2 bases and J lost 6; bases outside the gene matches: 4. The CDR3 DNA follows: TGTGCCAGCAGCTTTGGACAGGGCGGTCAGCCCCAGCATTTT. It encodes CASSFGQGGQPQHF. The full variable domain, rest sourced from reference TRBV5-6 and TRBJ1-5, is DAGVTQSPTHLIKTRGQQVTLRCSPKSGHDTVSWYQQALGQGPQFIFQYYEEEERQRGNFPDRFSGHQFPNYSSELNVNALLLGDSALYLCASSFGQGGQPQHFGDGTRLSIL.

Written as DNA, the CDR3 is TGTGCCAGCAGTGTTCTAGCTGCCGGGGAGCTGTTTTTT. Encoded protein: CASSVLAAGELFF. The gene calls are TRBV11-3 and TRBJ2-2, with D maybe TRBD2 (5 bases). Germline CDR1 and CDR2: SGHNT and YENEEA. The CDR3 is 13 residues long. V shed 6 bases and J shed 6 bases, with 11 bases lying between them. Variable domain in full (rest from reference TRBV11-3 and TRBJ2-2): EAGVVQSPRYKIIEKKQPVAFWCNPISGHNTLYWYLQNLGQGPELLIRYENEEAVDDSQLPKDRFSAERLKGVDSTLKIQPAELGDSAVYLCASSVLAAGELFFGEGSRLTVL.

V and J are TRBV18 and TRBJ1-1; D gene uncertain. The CDR3 runs 13 residues. V was clipped by 3 bases and J by 6 bases, with 11 bases between them. The germline CDR1 and CDR2 sequences are KGHSH and LQKENI. CDR3 sequence (DNA): TGTGCCAGCTCACCGGCGGCGAAGGCTGAAGCTTTCTTT. Residues: CASSPAAKAEAFF. The variable domain in full, with the rest retrieved from reference TRBV18 and TRBJ1-1, is NAGVMQNPRHLVRRRGQEARLRCSPMKGHSHVYWYRQLPEEGLKFMVYLQKENIIDESGMPKERFSAEFPKEGPSILRIQQVVRGDSAAYFCASSPAAKAEAFFGQGTRLTVV.

The J gene is TRBJ2-2, the V gene TRBV7-3; 8 nucleotides agree with TRBD2. CDR3 length equals 15 residues. CDR1 is SGHTA, CDR2 FQGTGA, per germline. J was trimmed by 2 bases and V by 3 bases; bases with no gene match: 2. The CDR3 nucleotides are TGTGCCAGCAGCTTGAGCGGGGGAAACACCGGGGAGCTGTTTTTT. Translation gives CASSLSGGNTGELFF.

This clone was found once. The V gene is TRBV19, the J gene TRBJ1-2, with D possibly being TRBD1 (6 bases). The CDR3 has 14 residues. Germline V lookup: CDR1 LNHDA, CDR2 SQIVND (reference sequence). Deletions cut 3 bases from V and 8 bases from J, with 16 bases between. The CDR3 nucleotides are TGTGCCAGTAGTATTGCTTCCCAGGGGCCAGGCTACACCTTC. Encoded protein: CASSIASQGPGYTF.